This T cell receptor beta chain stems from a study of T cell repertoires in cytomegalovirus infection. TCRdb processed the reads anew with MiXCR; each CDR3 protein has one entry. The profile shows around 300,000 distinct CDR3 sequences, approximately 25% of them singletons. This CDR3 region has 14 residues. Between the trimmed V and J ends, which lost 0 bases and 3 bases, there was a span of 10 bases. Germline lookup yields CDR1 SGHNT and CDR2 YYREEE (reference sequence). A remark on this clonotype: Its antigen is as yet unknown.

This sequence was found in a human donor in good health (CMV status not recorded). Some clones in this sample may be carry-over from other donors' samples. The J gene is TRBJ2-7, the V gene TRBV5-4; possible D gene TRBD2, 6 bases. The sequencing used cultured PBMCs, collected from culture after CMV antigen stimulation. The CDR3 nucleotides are TGTGCCAGCAGCTTGGCGGGAGCGCGCTACGAGCAGTACTTC. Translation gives CASSLAGARYEQYF.